This T cell receptor (beta chain) was found in a study of metastatic and nonmetastatic thyroid tumors. Germline V gene data show CDR1 as SEHNR and CDR2 as FQNEAQ (reference sequence). The V end was cut by 5 bases, the J end by 0 bases, with 20 bases between. CDR3 size: 18 residues. TCRdb redid the clone calls on the PCR reads using MiXCR. The sample contains about 24,000 clones, roughly 24% of which appear only once. Thyroid surgery was preceded by no treatment in any patient. This clone was seen repeatedly, ten times or more. The rearrangement uses TRBV7-9 and TRBJ2-1; D is undetermined. The receptor was isolated from a male donor with papillary thyroid cancer or a benign thyroid nodule (not recorded which). Some clones in this sample may be carry-over from other donors' samples. The sequenced material came from blood. The CDR3 DNA reads as TGTGCCAGCAGCCCACCTTTTCGAATGGCCAGCTCCTACAATGAGCAGTTCTTC. It is translated as CASSPPFRMASSYNEQFF. Based on the CDR3 plus reference TRBV7-9 and TRBJ2-1, the full variable domain is DTGVSQNPRHKITKRGQNVTFRCDPISEHNRLYWYRQTLGQGPEFLTYFQNEAQLEKSRLLSDRFSAERPKGSFSTLEIQRTEQGDSAMYLCASSPPFRMASSYNEQFFGPGTRLTVL.